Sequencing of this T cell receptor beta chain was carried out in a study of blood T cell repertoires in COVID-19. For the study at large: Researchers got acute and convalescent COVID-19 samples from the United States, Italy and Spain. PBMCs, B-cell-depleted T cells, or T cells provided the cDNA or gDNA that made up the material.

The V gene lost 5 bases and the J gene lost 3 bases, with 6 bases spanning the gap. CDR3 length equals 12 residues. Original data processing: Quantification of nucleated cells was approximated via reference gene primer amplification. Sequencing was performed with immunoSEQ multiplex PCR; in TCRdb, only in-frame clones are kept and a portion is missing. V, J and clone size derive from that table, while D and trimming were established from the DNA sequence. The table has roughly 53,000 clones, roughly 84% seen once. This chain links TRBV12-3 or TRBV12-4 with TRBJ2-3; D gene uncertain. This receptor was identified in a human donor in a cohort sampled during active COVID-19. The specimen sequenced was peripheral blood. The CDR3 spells CASSRGTDTQYF. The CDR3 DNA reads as TGTGCCAGCAGTCGCGGTACAGATACGCAGTATTTT.